Listed here are 22 T cell receptor beta chains from one sample, sequenced in a study of cytomegalovirus exposure and HLA in healthy donors. Both 60 Vbeta primers and 13 Jbeta primers went into the PCR. Clones were read by immunoSEQ multiplex PCR, and TCRdb kept only the in-frame ones, dropping some. The sample has 150,000 to 200,000 clones; roughly 85% are singletons. The sequencing sample was made of PBMCs. These receptor sequences come from a woman between 50 and 59 years old in good health and CMV-seronegative.

DNA of the CDR3: TGTGCCAGCAGGGTGGGGGCAGGGGAGACCTACGAGCAGTACTTC. Translated, it gives CASRVGAGETYEQYF. The chain employs TRBV6-1 and TRBJ2-7, with D possibly matching TRBD1 (6 bases). The CDR3 runs 15 residues. V was trimmed by 6 bases and J by 2 bases, leaving 17 bases between them. The germline V gene encodes CDR1 MNHNS and CDR2 SASEGT.

V is TRBV28 and J is TRBJ1-4; D possibly corresponds to TRBD1 (6 bases). The CDR3 contains 14 residues. Trimming left V 5 bases short and J 8 bases short, with 15 bases between. The germline V gene encodes CDR1 MDHEN and CDR2 SYDVKM. The CDR3 DNA reads as TGTGCCAGCAGTCCGGGGGGGCGAGAGGAAAAACTGTTTTTT. Its protein is CASSPGGREEKLFF.

The chain couples TRBV28 to TRBJ2-7; 10 positions match TRBD2. There are 14 residues in the CDR3. After removal of 6 bases from V and 5 bases from J, the junction contained 7 bases not matched to a gene. CDR1 is MDHEN and CDR2 is SYDVKM in the germline V gene. CDR3 sequence reads: CASSQREGLHEQYF. Here the CDR3 DNA reads TGTGCCAGCAGCCAGCGGGAGGGCCTCCACGAGCAGTACTTC.

The chain uses TRBV5-1 and TRBJ2-3, with TRBD1 identical over 10 bases. Germline V CDR1 and CDR2: SGHRS, YFSETQ. Trimming cost V 3 bases and J 8 bases; bases outside gene matches: 15. CDR3 length: 17 residues. The CDR3 bases are TGCGCCAGCAGCTACTACTCAAAGGGACAGGGGAAACCTACGCAGTATTTT. Amino acid sequence: CASSYYSKGQGKPTQYF.

This chain links TRBV29-1 with TRBJ2-6; D call uncertain. Germline CDR1 reads SQVTM; CDR2 reads ANQGSEA. There are 15 residues in the CDR3. Trimming cost V 6 bases and J 0 bases, with 12 bases left between them. The DNA for the CDR3 is TGCAGCGTAGTCACACAGCCCTCTGGGGCCAACGTCCTGACTTTC. Protein: CSVVTQPSGANVLTF. Complete variable domain (other parts from reference TRBV29-1 and TRBJ2-6): SAVISQKPSRDICQRGTSLTIQCQVDSQVTMMFWYRQQPGQSLTLIATANQGSEATYESGFVIDKFPISRPNLTFSTLTVSNMSPEDSSIYLCSVVTQPSGANVLTFGAGSRLTVL.

The V and J genes are TRBV10-2 and TRBJ2-4; no firm D call. The V gene's germline CDR1 is WSHSY and CDR2 SAAADI. CDR3 length: 15 amino acids. Trimming took off 8 bases at V and 1 base at J, with 15 bases between the two ends. Here the CDR3 reads CASGDAGSAKNIQYF. The CDR3 nucleotides read TGCGCCAGCGGAGATGCCGGGTCGGCCAAAAACATTCAGTACTTC.

The chain combines TRBV30 with TRBJ2-2, with 16 bases identical to TRBD2. Germline V CDR1 and CDR2: GTSNPN, SVGIG (reference sequence). CDR3 length: 15 amino acids. V lost 5 bases and J lost 4; bases outside the gene matches: 1. The CDR3 here is CAWGTSGRGTGELFF. CDR3 nucleotides: TGTGCCTGGGGGACTAGCGGGAGGGGCACCGGGGAGCTGTTTTTT. Filled out from reference TRBV30 and TRBJ2-2, the complete variable domain reads SQTIHQWPATLVQPVGSPLSLECTVEGTSNPNLYWYRQAAGRGLQLLFYSVGIGQISSEVPQNLSASRPQDRQFILSSKKLLLSDSGFYLCAWGTSGRGTGELFFGEGSRLTVL.

J is TRBJ1-1 and V is TRBV9; D ambiguous. This CDR3 spans 14 amino acids. Germline V gene data show CDR1 as SGDLS and CDR2 as YYNGEE. V lost 0 bases and J lost 0, with 6 bases in between. The CDR3 spells CASSVGYLNTEAFF. CDR3 nucleotide sequence: TGTGCCAGCAGCGTAGGGTACTTGAACACTGAAGCTTTCTTT.

The chain uses TRBV6-4 and TRBJ2-1; the match to TRBD2 covers 8 bases. The length of the CDR3 is 15 residues. From germline, CDR1 is MRHNA and CDR2 SNTAGT. The V gene end was trimmed by 4 bases and the J gene end by 8 bases; junction bases not matched to a gene: 10. The CDR3 nucleotides are TGTGCCAGCAGTGTGACTAACGGGAGGGCCCATGAGCAGTTCTTC. This encodes CASSVTNGRAHEQFF.

This sequence joins TRBV28 and TRBJ2-7, with 8 bases aligning to TRBD1. V lost 6 bases to trimming and J lost 7 bases; unmatched junction nucleotides: 8. From germline, CDR1 is MDHEN and CDR2 SYDVKM. The CDR3 covers 13 residues. CDR3 residues: CASRSGQAGEQYF. The CDR3 nucleotides read TGTGCCAGCAGATCGGGACAGGCGGGGGAGCAGTACTTC.

This chain connects TRBV18 to TRBJ2-3; 7 nucleotides agree with TRBD2. After removal of 10 bases from V and 6 bases from J, the junction contained 4 bases not matched to a gene. The CDR3 is 11 residues long. Germline loops: CDR1 KGHSH, CDR2 LQKENI. CDR3 residues: CATTGGDTQYF. The CDR3 nucleotides are TGTGCCACTACCGGGGGGGATACGCAGTATTTT.

The V call is TRBV28, the J call TRBJ1-2; possibly TRBD1 for D (5 bases). V was shortened by 2 bases and J by 7 bases, with 17 bases between the two germline ends. Looked up from germline, CDR1 is MDHEN and CDR2 is SYDVKM. The CDR3 runs 15 residues. The CDR3 bases are TGTGCCAGCAGTTTACCCTACGGTCAGGGTGTTGGCTACACCTTC. It encodes CASSLPYGQGVGYTF.

The sample holds a few counts of this clone. The DNA for the CDR3 is TGTGCCAGCAGTCCCAGGTCCATGGCGGGAGCTCCAGATACGCAGTATTTT. Translated: CASSPRSMAGAPDTQYF. The V gene is TRBV27, the J gene TRBJ2-3; 7 nucleotides line up with TRBD2. Germline V gene lookup returns CDR1 MNHEY and CDR2 SMNVEV (reference sequence). The CDR3 length is 17 residues. V dropped 5 bases and J dropped 4; count of bases not matched to a gene: 15.

This chain joins TRBV5-5 and TRBJ1-2; weak D call: TRBD1 (6 bases). V lost 3 bases, J lost 2 bases, and 11 bases lay in between. The CDR3 totals 14 residues. Germline V lookup: CDR1 SGHKS, CDR2 YYEKEE (reference sequence). CDR3 amino acids: CASSSQQGNYGYTF. The DNA for the CDR3 is TGTGCCAGCAGCTCCCAACAGGGAAACTATGGCTACACCTTC.

V usage is TRBV4-1 and J usage is TRBJ2-3; D unresolved. This CDR3 comprises 16 residues. Germline CDR1 MGHRA, CDR2 YSYEKL. V lost 2 bases, J lost 0 bases, and 12 bases lay in between. The CDR3 DNA sequence: TGCGCCAGCAGCCAACCCGGCAGGCAAAGCACAGATACGCAGTATTTT. This translates into CASSQPGRQSTDTQYF.

The chain recombines TRBV6-1 with TRBJ2-4, with 14 positions matching TRBD2. Losses at the gene ends were 6 bases for V and 15 bases for J; bases not matched to a gene: 4. Germline CDR1 MNHNS, CDR2 SASEGT. The CDR3 totals 12 residues. Written as DNA, the CDR3 is TGTGCCAGCAGGACTAGCGGGAGGGTGGGGTACTTC. Residues: CASRTSGRVGYF.

In its sample, this clone was seen a few times. The gene calls are TRBV5-4 and TRBJ2-3; 9 nucleotides match TRBD2. CDR3 size: 15 residues. CDR1 and CDR2 from the germline V gene are SGHNT and YYREEE (reference sequence). With 5 bases clipped from V and 1 base from J, the junction kept 5 bases outside the gene matches. The CDR3 sequence: CASSPSGARTDTQYF. For the CDR3, the DNA is TGTGCCAGCAGTCCTAGCGGGGCCCGCACAGATACGCAGTATTTT.

This clone was observed a single time. The CDR3 nucleotides are TGTGCCAGCAGCTTTTCAGGGTTGGATGGCTACACCTTC. Translation gives CASSFSGLDGYTF. The gene calls are TRBV5-4 and TRBJ1-2, with a tentative D call TRBD1 (5 bases). CDR1 and CDR2 from the germline V gene are SGHNT and YYREEE (reference sequence). The CDR3 contains 13 residues. Trimming removed 2 bases at V and 6 bases at J, with 11 bases between.

This clone was counted a single time. The V call is TRBV9, the J call TRBJ2-1; tentatively, D is TRBD2 (6 bases). The germline V gene encodes CDR1 SGDLS and CDR2 YYNGEE. The CDR3 is made up of 15 amino acids. V was pared by 3 bases and J by 4 bases, with 14 bases between. Written as DNA, the CDR3 is TGTGCCAGCAGCGCAGTAGGGGACTTGTACAATGAGCAGTTCTTC. It specifies CASSAVGDLYNEQFF.

V usage is TRBV5-8 and J usage is TRBJ2-1; 8 nucleotides line up with TRBD2. CDR3 length: 13 residues. V trimming: 0 bases; J trimming: 9 bases; junction bases outside the gene matches: 2. The V gene's germline CDR1 is SGHTS and CDR2 YDEGEE. CDR3 protein: CASSLVLAGEQFF. The CDR3 DNA reads as TGTGCCAGCAGCTTGGTGCTAGCGGGTGAGCAGTTCTTC.

The chain employs TRBV19 and TRBJ1-6; D gene ambiguous. Trimming pared 5 bases from V and 10 bases from J, leaving 6 bases between. This CDR3 is 11 amino acids long. In germline, CDR1 is LNHDA, CDR2 SQIVND (reference sequence). This CDR3 reads CASSAGSPLHF. The CDR3 DNA reads TGTGCCAGTAGTGCGGGGTCACCCCTCCACTTT.

The chain has TRBV27 and TRBJ2-1, with D hard to call. The CDR3 length is 14 residues. V lost 1 base to trimming and J lost 4 bases, with 8 bases between them. The germline CDR1 and CDR2 sequences are MNHEY and SMNVEV (reference sequence). This CDR3 is CASSLWAPYNEQFF. CDR3 coding DNA: TGTGCCAGCAGTTTATGGGCACCATACAATGAGCAGTTCTTC.